This TCR beta chain originates from a study of beta chain features in type 1 diabetes. The study's findings and limits: Patients' naive, central memory and Treg TCRB repertoires seemed closer to one another than those of healthy donors. Shorter TCRB CDR3s, moderately but significantly so, were found in Type 1 diabetes patients in all four CD4+ subsets. The question of HLA type influencing TCRB rearrangement was one that remained unresolved here.

To note about this clone: As yet, its antigen is unknown.

The entirety of the isolated RNA underwent reverse transcription, so expressed TCRB transcripts were sequenced. Clones were sequenced by immunoSEQ multiplex PCR, and TCRdb holds only the in-frame ones, with some missing. The repertoire holds some 70,000 clones, with about 50% as singletons. The CDR3 is 16 amino acids. The V gene's germline CDR1 is SGHNT and CDR2 YENEEA. The junction had 14 bases not matched to a gene; V was cut back by 5 bases and J by 8 bases. In total, each donor contributed a single heparinised blood draw that averaged roughly 100 mL. This TCR came from a man aged 25-45 years with type 1 diabetes. This rearrangement joins TRBV11-3 to TRBJ2-1; 8 positions agree with TRBD2. The specimen sequenced was central memory CD4+ T cells from blood. The CDR3 DNA reads as TGTGCCAGCAGCCCCCGGGGGGGGAGGGCGAGGGATGAGCAGTTCTTC. This gives the protein CASSPRGGRARDEQFF.